This record concerns one T cell receptor (beta chain) sequence. In its sample, this clonotype was seen many times. No cognate antigen has been identified for it. Base quality data are lacking; no much larger clone is found one base away. This sample was included in a study of blood T cells in healthy people across ages (dated by TCRdb to between 2014 and 2017). Looking at the study overall: Template switching captured roughly one uniquely barcoded TCR beta cDNA molecule per two T cells in model experiments. Age-related changes in TCR beta repertoire diversity were measured in the study by deep sequencing normalized with unique cDNA molecular identifiers. The donors were divided into four age groups: young (average around 15 years), middle-aged (about 40), aged (under 70) and long-lived (roughly 88). To avoid experimental bias, donors of different ages were spread randomly across the sequencing lanes. Using the same blood draw, the study looked at two additional independent replicas of 1 million unique cDNA reads for two donors, one aged 18 to 30 and the other aged 80 or older. Overall study outcomes, separate from this receptor: A strong correlation was found between observed TCR beta diversity and the percentage of naive T cells measured by flow cytometry. Compared with the aged group, the long-lived group had more naive CD4+ T cells, fewer expanded clones and increased TCR diversity, suggesting age selection. The CMV infection status of donors was not known, potentially confounding age-related changes in expanded clonotypes. As age increased, observed TCR beta diversity per million T cells dropped in a roughly linear way, and a significant reduction was already evident by age about 40. Bulk unsorted PBMC profiling prevented conclusive comparison of naive and antigen-experienced compartments. Estimates of total diversity from one million sequenced T cells were regarded as lower bounds and underestimates.

Relative to germline, V is missing 4 bases and J is missing 6 bases, with 5 bases of the junction outside any gene match. The germline V gene sets CDR1 to SGHVS and CDR2 to FNYEAQ. Taken from cysteine to phenylalanine, the CDR3 has 15 residues. Only the CDR3 region is kept as DNA, spanning 45 bases read in frame from base 1. The library was prepared using 5' RACE. These reads were obtained on an Illumina HiSeq 2500. A second PCR of roughly 6 to 11 cycles was performed with a sample-barcoded 5' primer and a J-beta primer mix. A unique molecular identifier was introduced onto each TCR beta cDNA molecule by a template-switch 5' adaptor carrying 12 random nucleotides. At least 3 million CDR3-containing paired-end reads were obtained from each sample. First-strand cDNA was synthesized from all RNA with the Mint cDNA synthesis kit, primed by a TRBC-specific oligonucleotide. After uracil-DNA glycosylase treatment, a first 18-cycle PCR used universal primers M1SS and BC2_uni_R on all cDNA. Per the authors' processing: Normalization of each sample was performed by random selection of 1 million high-quality reads, each carrying a distinct molecular identifier. Instead of being binned into consensus sequences, reads with shared molecular identifiers were discarded. MiTCR, with a Q25 quality threshold and the strictest error-elimination algorithm, was used for CDR3 identification, clonotype clustering and error correction. A nonparametric unseen species model with Euler transformation was used to estimate a lower bound on total TCR beta diversity. In TCRdb, the public reads were trimmed at Q25 with fastp and aligned with MiXCR, with productive beta chains retained. Each CDR3 protein appears once, grouped with its most common genes and DNA. TCRdb, not the authors, supplied the V and J calls. The table for this sample lists some 1.7 million distinct CDR3 sequences; roughly 27% of them were counted only once. About 7.7% of the sample lies in the top ten.

The 35 to 40 donors, aged about 6 to 100 years, were systemically healthy Caucasian individuals from Russia. About 10 milliliters of peripheral blood were collected from each donor into EDTA-treated Vacutainer tubes. Ficoll-Paque density-gradient centrifugation was used to isolate PBMCs, with at least 6 million obtained per sample. Trizol reagent was used to extract total RNA from the PBMCs, yielding at least 5 micrograms per sample. For every donor, flow cytometry on a PBMC aliquot measured the percentage of naive CD45RAhigh/CD27high T cells. The receptor's source is a woman in her twenties or thirties in good health. The chain joins TRBV7-6 to TRBJ2-7; 14 middle bases align to TRBD2. The specimen sequenced was blood. The CDR3 corresponds to CASSSRLAGGREQYF. The DNA reads as follows: TGTGCCAGCAGCTCCCGACTAGCGGGAGGGCGCGAGCAGTACTTC.